A single sample is the source of the 20 T cell receptor beta chains below, sequenced in a study of blood T cell repertoires in COVID-19 (dated by TCRdb to 2018 to 2020). Library method: the immunoSEQ multiplex PCR assay. TCRdb holds this immuneACCESS table with in-frame rearrangements only. Some clones are missing; in checked studies, unresolved V genes explain under half, and the rest has no known cause. This sample has fewer than 55,000 clones in its table, and roughly 91% of those were observed once. The leading ten clones occupy roughly 10% of the sample. The material sequenced was peripheral blood. The receptors derive from a man aged 80 or over with active or convalescent COVID-19.

This clone was recorded only once. The V gene is TRBV6-5, the J gene TRBJ2-7; tentatively, D is TRBD1 (5 bases). Trimming removed 5 bases at V and 2 bases at J, with 10 bases between. CDR1 MNHEY and CDR2 SVGAGI come from the germline V gene. CDR3 length: 13 residues. The CDR3 here is CASSTDRTYEQYF. In nucleotides, the CDR3 is TGTGCCAGCAGTACCGACAGAACCTACGAGCAGTACTTC.

The chain joins TRBV19 to TRBJ2-2, with D possibly being TRBD2 (5 bases). Germline V gene data show CDR1 as LNHDA and CDR2 as SQIVND (reference sequence). Trimming cost V 8 bases and J 6 bases, with 16 bases left between them. The CDR3 loop spans 14 amino acids. CDR3 protein: CASWVGGRAGELFF. CDR3 nucleotides: TGTGCCAGTTGGGTGGGCGGGCGAGCCGGGGAGCTGTTTTTT. The full variable domain, completed using reference TRBV19 and TRBJ2-2, is DGGITQSPKYLFRKEGQNVTLSCEQNLNHDAMYWYRQDPGQGLRLIYYSQIVNDFQKGDIAEGYSVSREKKESFPLTVTSAQKNPTAFYLCASWVGGRAGELFFGEGSRLTVL.

This clone is deemed medium-sized. V usage is TRBV7-8 and J usage is TRBJ2-2, with D tentatively TRBD2 (6 bases). Germline CDR1 and CDR2: SGHVS and FQNEAQ. The CDR3 consists of 13 residues. V was clipped by 4 bases and J by 5 bases, with 8 bases between them. The CDR3 region has the DNA TGTGCCAGCAGCTACGGAGGGACCGGGGAGCTGTTTTTT. As protein: CASSYGGTGELFF.

The sample holds one count of this clone. CDR3 in amino acids: CAWSVSGGVNYGYTF. CDR3 DNA: TGTGCCTGGAGTGTATCGGGGGGCGTTAACTATGGCTACACCTTC. The chain carries TRBV30 and TRBJ1-2, with TRBD1 as a possible D gene (6 bases). Trimming pared 0 bases from V and 1 base from J, leaving 12 bases between. CDR1 is GTSNPN, CDR2 SVGIG, per germline (reference sequence). The CDR3 runs 15 residues.

Here the CDR3 reads CASSFFQGSTEAFF. In DNA form, the CDR3 reads TGTGCCAGCAGTTTTTTCCAGGGGTCCACTGAAGCTTTCTTT. V is TRBV27 and J is TRBJ1-1; tentative D call: TRBD1 (6 bases). CDR3 length: 14 residues. Germline V gene data show CDR1 as MNHEY and CDR2 as SMNVEV (reference sequence). Trimming stripped 3 bases from V and 4 bases from J, with 12 bases between.

The V gene is TRBV10-3, the J gene TRBJ2-3, with 9 bases fitting TRBD2. Germline trimming cut 4 bases from V and 5 bases from J; bases unmatched to any gene: 7. This CDR3 comprises 15 residues. Germline V lookup: CDR1 ENHRY, CDR2 SYGVKD. In DNA, the CDR3 is TGTGCCATCAGTGTCGGGGCTAGCGGGGTAGATACGCAGTATTTT. It translates to CAISVGASGVDTQYF.

The chain uses TRBV5-4 and TRBJ1-4; tentative D call: TRBD1 (6 bases). CDR3 length: 13 amino acids. V was clipped by 5 bases and J by 4 bases, with 9 bases between them. Germline values: CDR1 SGHNT, CDR2 YYREEE (reference sequence). The CDR3 bases are TGTGCCAGCAGTGGACAGCTTAATGAAAAACTGTTTTTT. The encoded protein is CASSGQLNEKLFF.

This clone was picked up one time. The CDR3 DNA reads TGTGCCAGCAGCCAGAGACAGGGTGGGGAGACCCAGTACTTC. It is translated as CASSQRQGGETQYF. This chain links TRBV14 with TRBJ2-5, with TRBD1 matching 7 bases. Germline trimming cut 3 bases from V and 5 bases from J; bases unmatched to any gene: 6. The CDR3 has 14 amino acids. Per the germline V gene, CDR1 is SGHDN and CDR2 is FVKESK.

The V call is TRBV14, the J call TRBJ2-1, with 7 bases matching TRBD2. V trimming: 1 base; J trimming: 8 bases; junction bases outside the gene matches: 8. CDR1 SGHDN and CDR2 FVKESK come from the germline V gene. CDR3 size: 15 residues. The CDR3 DNA sequence: TGTGCCAGCAGCCAAGGGGAGGGGCCTTGGTATGAGCAGTTCTTC. Translation: CASSQGEGPWYEQFF.

The genes are TRBV19 and TRBJ1-1; TRBD1 might be the D (5 bases). CDR1 and CDR2 from the germline V gene are LNHDA and SQIVND (reference sequence). With 1 base removed from V and 1 base from J, the gap between germline ends came to 10 bases. This CDR3 is 15 amino acids long. In DNA, the CDR3 is TGTGCCAGTAGTATAGGTGGGCAGGGGAACACTGAAGCTTTCTTT. Translation gives CASSIGGQGNTEAFF.

This chain uses TRBV6-2 or TRBV6-3 with TRBJ2-7; D perhaps matches TRBD1 (6 bases). CDR3 length equals 17 residues. CDR1 is MNHEY, CDR2 SVGEGT, per germline. Between the trimmed V and J ends, which lost 6 bases and 2 bases, there was a span of 23 bases. CDR3 in amino acids: CASSRRSRGIDAYEQYF. CDR3 bases: TGTGCCAGCAGCAGACGAAGCAGGGGAATAGACGCCTACGAGCAGTACTTC.

The chain employs TRBV5-1 and TRBJ1-2; no clear D. V lost 0 bases and J lost 0, with 9 bases in between. Germline assignment: CDR1 SGHRS and CDR2 YFSETQ. There are 15 residues in the CDR3. Here the CDR3 DNA reads TGCGCCAGCAGCTTGGTGTTGAGTGCTAACTATGGCTACACCTTC. As protein: CASSLVLSANYGYTF.

The chain links TRBV27 to TRBJ2-7; weak D call: TRBD1 (6 bases). V shed 3 bases and J shed 4 bases, with 13 bases lying between them. CDR1 and CDR2 from the germline V gene are MNHEY and SMNVEV (reference sequence). There are 14 residues in the CDR3. CDR3 sequence: CASSFDRNGYEQYF. DNA for the CDR3: TGTGCCAGCAGTTTCGACAGGAATGGTTACGAGCAGTACTTC.

The genes are TRBV24-1 and TRBJ2-1; D is possibly TRBD1 (6 bases). Trimming left V 4 bases short and J 2 bases short, with 17 bases between. Per the germline V gene, CDR1 is KGHDR and CDR2 is SFDVKD. This CDR3 region has 17 residues. CDR3 in amino acids: CATSEGRQALTYNEQFF. CDR3 nucleotides: TGTGCCACCAGTGAGGGAAGACAGGCGTTGACCTACAATGAGCAGTTCTTC.

The gene calls are TRBV30 and TRBJ1-2; D gene ambiguous. Per the germline V gene, CDR1 is GTSNPN and CDR2 is SVGIG (reference sequence). The CDR3 covers 13 residues. V was pared by 3 bases and J by 7 bases, with 15 bases between. CDR3 residues: CAWSGRREGGYTF. CDR3 bases: TGTGCCTGGAGCGGACGGAGGGAGGGTGGCTACACCTTC.

The genes are TRBV28 and TRBJ1-2; D unclear. This CDR3 spans 12 amino acids. Germline lookup yields CDR1 MDHEN and CDR2 SYDVKM. V lost 3 bases and J lost 3, with 5 bases in between. The CDR3 protein is CASSFNDYGYTF. The CDR3 region has the DNA TGTGCCAGCAGTTTCAATGACTATGGCTACACCTTC.

The V and J genes are TRBV6-1 and TRBJ2-3; TRBD2 is a possible D gene (7 bases). CDR3 length: 16 residues. V lost 2 bases, J lost 2 bases, and 14 bases lay in between. Germline V gives CDR1 MNHNS, CDR2 SASEGT. The CDR3, as DNA: TGTGCCAGCAGTGAATCCGGGGGGCGCGCCACAGATACGCAGTATTTT. Amino acid sequence: CASSESGGRATDTQYF.

The CDR3 reads CASSYRGTNEKLFF. The DNA of the CDR3 is TGCGCCAGCAGCTACAGGGGTACTAATGAAAAACTGTTTTTT. The rearrangement links TRBV4-1 to TRBJ1-4; 7 bases are shared with TRBD1. The germline CDR1 and CDR2 sequences are MGHRA and YSYEKL. The CDR3 runs to 14 residues. The trim removed 5 bases at V and 2 bases at J, leaving 2 bases unmatched.

The genes are TRBV7-2 and TRBJ2-2; TRBD2 agrees at 13 bases. CDR1 SGHTA and CDR2 FQGNSA come from the germline V gene. The CDR3 is 17 amino acids. The V and J ends lost 1 base and 7 bases, in that order; junction bases with no gene match: 6. The CDR3 sequence: CASSLGGTSGTGGELFF. CDR3 nucleotide sequence: TGTGCCAGCAGCTTAGGTGGGACTAGCGGGACGGGCGGGGAGCTGTTTTTT.

This clone was seen a single time. The rearrangement joins TRBV28 to TRBJ2-7; 7 bases line up with TRBD2. J was trimmed by 1 base and V by 3 bases; bases with no gene match: 6. There are 15 residues in the CDR3. Germline loops: CDR1 MDHEN, CDR2 SYDVKM. CDR3 residues: CASSLAGEVSYEQYF. In DNA, the CDR3 is TGTGCCAGCAGTTTGGCGGGAGAGGTTTCCTACGAGCAGTACTTC.